Presented here are 2 T cell receptor beta chains from one specimen sequenced in a study of blood T cell repertoires in COVID-19. Data came from immunoSEQ multiplex PCR; TCRdb stores just in-frame clones and leaves some out. The table includes around 100,000 clones, approximately 92% detected once. Source material: peripheral blood. The source is a man in his fifties or sixties with active COVID-19.

This chain uses TRBV19 with TRBJ2-1, with 12 nucleotides matching TRBD2. J was trimmed by 6 bases and V by 4 bases; bases with no gene match: 4. The CDR3 extends over 15 amino acids. Germline CDR1 is LNHDA and CDR2 is SQIVND (reference sequence). CDR3 bases: TGTGCCAGTAGTAAACTAGCGGGAGGCTTCAATGAGCAGTTCTTC. This encodes CASSKLAGGFNEQFF.

The chain joins TRBV21-1 to TRBJ2-2; the table's TRBD2 call for D was not verified on the DNA. TRBV21-1 is termed a pseudogene. The CDR3 is 15 amino acids. CDR3 bases: TGTGCCAGCAACAGACTAGCGGGTATCACCGGGGAGCTGTTTTTT. Translation gives CASNRLAGITGELFF.